This TCR beta chain was captured by sequencing in a study of vaccination and CD4 T cells after COVID-19. In the study overall: SARS-CoV-2 PCR on nasal swabs had been positive for the convalescent patients; fewer than ten were mild and one was severe. Four females and six males made up the convalescents, with two Hispanic. Study-wide findings and caveats: Rising from around 19 to 38, the median of SARS-CoV-2-reactive clonotypes did not change significantly. Spike mono-reactivity was shown by 304 of 307 vaccine-specific clones in convalescent patients.

Only a few counts were recorded for this clonotype. Its antigen is as yet unknown. Noted treatment: approximately 11-day PBMC culture with coronavirus spike peptide pools or control peptides (ViraFEST assay). Sequencing of the DNA from cultured CD4+ T cells was carried out with the Oncomine TCR Beta short-read assay. TCRdb fed the PCR reads into MiXCR, producing one record per CDR3 protein. The sample holds tens of thousands of distinct CDR3 sequences; about two fifths are singletons and the top ten take approximately 15%. The V and J ends lost 0 bases and 1 base respectively, with 9 bases between them. The CDR3 totals 16 residues. Germline-derived CDR1 and CDR2 are ENHRY and SYGVKD.

Sequencing was performed on CD4+ T cells from blood, cultured in vitro. The J gene is TRBJ1-4, the V gene TRBV10-3, with D uncertain. This TCR derives from a human donor who had recovered from COVID-19. CDR3 sequence reads: CAISESKQQTNEKLFF. In DNA, the CDR3 is TGTGCCATCAGTGAGTCGAAACAACAAACTAATGAAAAACTGTTTTTT.